Detailed here is one T cell receptor (beta chain). The data derive from a study of blood T cell repertoires in COVID-19. The wider study: The study drew acute and convalescent COVID-19 samples from the United States, Italy and Spain. T cells, B-cell-depleted T cells, or PBMCs supplied cDNA or gDNA.

Original analysis: Using reference gene primer amplification, nucleated cell counts were estimated. Clones were sequenced by immunoSEQ multiplex PCR, and TCRdb holds only the in-frame ones, with some missing. That table furnishes V, J and clone size, whereas the DNA furnished D and trimming. The sample shows 130,000 to 150,000 clones, 87% of them seen only once. Germline assignment: CDR1 SGDLS and CDR2 YYNGEE. Between the trimmed V and J ends, which lost 0 bases and 2 bases, there was a span of 12 bases. CDR3 length: 15 amino acids. The sequence was collected from a man aged 50 to 59 who had recovered from COVID-19. V gene TRBV9 combines with J gene TRBJ2-7; possibly TRBD1 for D (6 bases). The specimen sequenced was peripheral blood. The CDR3 nucleotides are TGTGCCAGCAGCGTAGCTACGGACAGAGCCTACGAGCAGTACTTC. Protein product: CASSVATDRAYEQYF.